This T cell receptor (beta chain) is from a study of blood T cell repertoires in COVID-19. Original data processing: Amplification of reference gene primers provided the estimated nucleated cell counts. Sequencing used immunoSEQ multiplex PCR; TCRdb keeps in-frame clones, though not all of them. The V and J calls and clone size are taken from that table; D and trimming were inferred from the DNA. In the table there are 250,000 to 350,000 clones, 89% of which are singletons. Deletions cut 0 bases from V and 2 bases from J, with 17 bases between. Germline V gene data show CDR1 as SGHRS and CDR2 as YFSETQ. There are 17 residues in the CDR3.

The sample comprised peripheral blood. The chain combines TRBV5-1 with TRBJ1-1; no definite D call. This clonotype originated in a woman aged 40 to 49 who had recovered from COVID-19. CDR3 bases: TGCGCCAGCAGCTTGGTGGGCGACAACAGTTTAAACACTGAAGCTTTCTTT. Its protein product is CASSLVGDNSLNTEAFF.